This TCR beta chain was captured in a study of cytomegalovirus exposure and HLA in healthy donors. Amplification used 60 Vbeta primers and 13 Jbeta primers. Repertoires were generated with immunoSEQ multiplex PCR, while TCRdb's copy carries only in-frame clones and drops some. The sample shows under 150,000 clones, more than 70% of them seen only once. Sequencing used PBMCs. The receptor was isolated from a male donor in good health and CMV-seropositive.

In DNA, the CDR3 is TGTGCCAGCAGTCCGCCGCTGGTCAATCTAGGCGGCTACACCTTC. This gives the protein CASSPPLVNLGGYTF. The J gene is TRBJ1-2, the V gene TRBV6-5; no clear D. The CDR3 consists of 15 residues. Trimming removed 5 bases from V and 8 bases from J, with 21 bases in between. CDR1 is MNHEY and CDR2 is SVGAGI in the germline V gene.